These T cell receptor beta chains were read from a single sample in a study of early T cells in non-severe SARS-CoV-2 infection. A single record per CDR3 protein comes from TCRdb applying MiXCR to the 5' RACE reads. This sample has tens of thousands of distinct CDR3 sequences, with 15% found just once. Specimen: whole blood. The receptors originated from an adult who was a healthcare worker with PCR-confirmed SARS-CoV-2 infection or an uninfected control (not recorded which). Each CDR3 is given with its conserved first and last residue. Each record gives: V gene, D gene, clone size, CDR3 length, J gene, CDR3 DNA, CDR3 protein. The D gene is left open where the match is weak. Clone sizes are given selectively: once, few, many, or a class where the clone is expanded.

TRBV20-1	TRBD1	-	14	TRBJ2-7	TGCAGTGCTGCCGACAGGGGGGCCTCCTACGAGCAGTACTTC	CSAADRGASYEQYF
TRBV29-1	-	-	14	TRBJ2-2	TGCAGCGTTGAAGCGGGGGCCCAAGGTCGGGAGCTGTTTTTT	CSVEAGAQGRELFF
TRBV5-6	-	few	12	TRBJ1-2	TGTGCCAGCAGCCAGGGATACTATGGCTACACCTTC	CASSQGYYGYTF
TRBV11-2	TRBD1	-	16	TRBJ2-5	TGTGCCAGCAGCCCCGACAGGGGGCGCTCCCAAGAGACCCAGTACTTC	CASSPDRGRSQETQYF
TRBV28	-	-	11	TRBJ2-7	TGTGCCAGCAGCCACGATCACGAGCAGTACTTC	CASSHDHEQYF
TRBV7-8	-	-	15	TRBJ2-3	TGTGCCAGCAGCGTGACCCCGGCTAGCACAGATACGCAGTATTTT	CASSVTPASTDTQYF
TRBV20-1	-	few	11	TRBJ2-5	TGCAGTGCGTACCGGGACCCCGATTTCCTCTTC	CSAYRDPDFLF
TRBV6-1	-	few	15	TRBJ2-5	TGTGCCAGCAGTGTCTCACGGACTCCCGGGGAGACCCAGTACTTC	CASSVSRTPGETQYF
TRBV9	-	few	15	TRBJ1-2	TGTGCCAGCAGCGTAAGGTCAGGTTCCGGGGATGGCTACACCTTC	CASSVRSGSGDGYTF
TRBV12-3/TRBV12-4	-	few	15	TRBJ1-3	TGTGCCAGCAGTTCCATCGTAGTGAGTGGAAACACCATATATTTT	CASSSIVVSGNTIYF
TRBV7-8	TRBD2	many	16	TRBJ2-3	TGTGCCAGCAGCTACCAGACTAGCGGAAGCACAGATACGCAGTATTTT	CASSYQTSGSTDTQYF
TRBV5-5	TRBD1	few	13	TRBJ2-5	TGTGCCAGCAGCTTGGAACAGGGGAGGACCCAGTACTTC	CASSLEQGRTQYF
TRBV7-9	-	-	15	TRBJ1-1	TGTGCCAGCAGCTTATCAGTCAGCCTGAACACTGAAGCTTTCTTT	CASSLSVSLNTEAFF
TRBV18	-	many	13	TRBJ2-3	TGTGCCAGCTCACCACGTTCCGCAGATACGCAGTATTTT	CASSPRSADTQYF
TRBV6-2/TRBV6-3	-	many	14	TRBJ2-1	TGTGCCAGCACTGAACACCGCTCCTACAATGAGCAGTTCTTC	CASTEHRSYNEQFF
TRBV5-1	-	few	15	TRBJ1-6	TGCGCCAGCAGCTTGGGTGCCGGAGATAATTCACCCCTCCACTTT	CASSLGAGDNSPLHF